This T cell receptor (beta chain) was captured by sequencing in a study of T cells in Graves' hyperthyroidism and ophthalmopathy. This clonotype was counted at least ten times. CDR1 and CDR2 from the germline V gene are SGHAT and FQNNGV. Trimming took 1 base from V and 2 from J; bases not matched to a gene: 2. The CDR3 spans 15 residues. Amplified TCR beta CDR3 regions derived from RNA transcripts. The primer set for the first-round RT-PCR of the TCR CDR3 was HTBI. A single record per CDR3 protein comes from TCRdb applying MiXCR to the multiplex PCR reads. The sample holds about 350,000 distinct CDR3 sequences, about 17% seen once. Uncontrolled infection, other autoimmune disease, pregnancy or lactation excluded patients.

The receptor's source is a woman aged 25 to 39 with Graves' hyperthyroidism that later progressed to Graves' ophthalmopathy. The sample taken for sequencing was blood. This chain links TRBV11-2 with TRBJ2-1, with 7 bases identical to TRBD2. CDR3 region: CASSLGGGTYNEQFF. CDR3 bases: TGTGCCAGCAGCTTAGGGGGGGGGACCTACAATGAGCAGTTCTTC.